The T cell receptor beta chain described here comes from a study of human T cells and chemical hapten exposure. Study-wide points: Clustering by CDR3 similarity yielded significantly more large clusters from expanded TCRs than controls.

Authors' data handling: The number of TCRs in each sample had a median of about 96,000 and spanned about 20,000 to 700,000. TCRdb itself ran the RACE reads through MiXCR, one entry per CDR3 protein. TCRdb, not the authors, supplied the V and J calls. The table has around 71,000 distinct CDR3 sequences, 9.8% seen once. Turning to this clonotype: The antigen remains undetermined.

Noted time point: patch test 1, 2 weeks after DPC sensitization. Regarding treatment: therapeutic diphenylcyclopropenone sensitization with weekly scalp DPC. Looked up from germline, CDR1 is DFQATT and CDR2 is SNEGSKA (reference sequence). Trimming left V 0 bases short and J 1 base short, with 12 bases between. The CDR3 spans 15 residues. V and J are TRBV20-1 and TRBJ1-1; the D gene is possibly TRBD1 (5 bases). The receptor was isolated from a woman aged 40 to 55 with alopecia areata. Some clones in this sample may be carry-over from other donors' samples. The sequences come from whole blood, collected in connection with sensitization to the hapten diphenylcyclopropenone (DPC). The CDR3 DNA sequence: TGCAGTGCTAGAGATCATGGACAACAGAACACTGAAGCTTTCTTT. Amino acid sequence: CSARDHGQQNTEAFF.